One and the same sample provided the 14 T cell receptor beta chains below, sequenced in a study of cytomegalovirus exposure and HLA in healthy donors (dated by TCRdb to the late 2010s). Library method: the immunoSEQ multiplex PCR assay. As stored in TCRdb, this immuneACCESS dataset retains in-frame rearrangements with V and J assigned. A fraction of the clones does not appear; measured against another copy, unresolved V genes explain less than half of the discrepancy, and the remainder lacks a known reason. Within this sample are over 60,000 clones, with about 95% of them counted one time only. The top ten hold less than 4% of the sample. The sample was PBMCs. These receptors were taken from a man aged 18 to 35 in good health and CMV-seronegative.

The V gene is TRBV7-9, the J gene TRBJ2-7, with a possible D match to TRBD2 (5 bases). Trimming took 5 bases from V and 2 from J, leaving 10 bases between them. This CDR3 contains 13 residues. Germline V CDR1 and CDR2: SEHNR, FQNEAQ (reference sequence). CDR3 region: CASSPGETYEQYF. The CDR3 bases are TGTGCCAGCAGCCCCGGGGAAACCTACGAGCAGTACTTC. Filled out from reference TRBV7-9 and TRBJ2-7, the complete variable domain reads DTGVSQNPRHKITKRGQNVTFRCDPISEHNRLYWYRQTLGQGPEFLTYFQNEAQLEKSRLLSDRFSAERPKGSFSTLEIQRTEQGDSAMYLCASSPGETYEQYFGPGTRLTVT.

This chain connects TRBV30 to TRBJ1-5; possibly TRBD1 for D (5 bases). The germline V gene encodes CDR1 GTSNPN and CDR2 SVGIG (reference sequence). The V end was cut by 1 base, the J end by 6 bases, with 13 bases between. The CDR3 is 14 residues long. CDR3 protein: CAWSGGGGGQPQHF. DNA of the CDR3: TGTGCCTGGAGTGGGGGTGGGGGAGGTCAGCCCCAGCATTTT.

This clone came up a few times. The chain couples TRBV5-1 to TRBJ1-2; D unclear. Germline CDR1 reads SGHRS; CDR2 reads YFSETQ. This CDR3 is 15 amino acids long. Between the trimmed V and J ends, which lost 4 bases and 7 bases, there was a span of 20 bases. The CDR3 loop is CASSPGPRGQVGYTF. The CDR3 region has the DNA TGCGCCAGCAGCCCCGGTCCGCGTGGGCAAGTTGGCTACACCTTC.

The rearrangement joins TRBV27 to TRBJ2-7; possible D gene TRBD1, 5 bases. Deletions cut 3 bases from V and 1 base from J, with 10 bases between. The V gene's germline CDR1 is MNHEY and CDR2 SMNVEV (reference sequence). The CDR3 totals 14 residues. CDR3 sequence: CASSFRPGSYEQYF. CDR3 in DNA: TGTGCCAGCAGTTTTAGGCCAGGGTCCTACGAGCAGTACTTC.

The V gene is TRBV28, the J gene TRBJ2-7; D unclear. Germline V gives CDR1 MDHEN, CDR2 SYDVKM. This CDR3 comprises 11 residues. Trimming left V 5 bases short and J 3 bases short, with 5 bases between. The CDR3 DNA reads as TGTGCCAGCAGTCAAAACTACGAGCAGTACTTC. This gives the protein CASSQNYEQYF.

The chain is built from TRBV29-1 and TRBJ2-6; no firm D call. The CDR3 runs 15 residues. Trimming stripped 4 bases from V and 0 bases from J, with 10 bases between. Germline loops: CDR1 SQVTM, CDR2 ANQGSEA. CDR3 nucleotide sequence: TGCAGCGTTGTGAGACTCAGCTCTGGGGCCAACGTCCTGACTTTC. Protein sequence: CSVVRLSSGANVLTF.

The J gene is TRBJ1-5, the V gene TRBV28; TRBD1 matches 10 bases. The germline V gene encodes CDR1 MDHEN and CDR2 SYDVKM. The CDR3 has 15 residues. The trim removed 4 bases at V and 5 bases at J, leaving 5 bases unmatched. The CDR3 bases are TGTGCCAGCAGTTCAACGACAGGGGGCTATCAGCCCCAGCATTTT. This encodes CASSSTTGGYQPQHF.

The V gene is TRBV7-2, the J gene TRBJ1-2, with 10 bases lining up with TRBD1. The CDR3 sequence is 14 residues long. CDR1 is SGHTA, CDR2 FQGNSA, per germline. Trimming cost V 8 bases and J 7 bases; bases outside gene matches: 10. The CDR3, as DNA: TGTGCCAGCCAAAAGCCGGGACAGGGGTTTGGCTACACCTTC. Protein product: CASQKPGQGFGYTF.

This chain links TRBV10-3 with TRBJ2-2, with D possibly being TRBD1 (6 bases). The CDR3 length is 15 residues. Germline lookup yields CDR1 ENHRY and CDR2 SYGVKD. The V end was cut by 5 bases, the J end by 4 bases, with 14 bases between. CDR3 bases: TGTGCCATCAGTACCCGGGACACCCTCACCGGGGAGCTGTTTTTT. Its translation is CAISTRDTLTGELFF.

The chain joins TRBV27 to TRBJ2-5; TRBD1 might be the D (6 bases). The V and J ends lost 6 bases and 3 bases respectively, with 14 bases between them. Germline assignment: CDR1 MNHEY and CDR2 SMNVEV (reference sequence). The CDR3 is 14 residues long. The CDR3 nucleotides are TGTGCCAGCAGGCCACAACAGGGAGAAGAGACCCAGTACTTC. It encodes CASRPQQGEETQYF.

In its sample, this clone was seen once. The chain joins TRBV20-1 to TRBJ2-7, with a possible D match to TRBD1 (5 bases). Trimming removed 7 bases from V and 2 bases from J, with 9 bases in between. Germline CDR1 DFQATT, CDR2 SNEGSKA (reference sequence). The CDR3 contains 11 residues. The chain's CDR3 is CSGQGAYEQYF. CDR3 DNA: TGCAGTGGGCAGGGTGCCTACGAGCAGTACTTC.

V is TRBV28 and J is TRBJ1-1; tentative D call: TRBD1 (5 bases). Deletions cut 10 bases from V and 11 bases from J, with 17 bases between. From germline, CDR1 is MDHEN and CDR2 SYDVKM. The CDR3 is made up of 11 amino acids. The CDR3 DNA reads as TGTGCCACCGAGGAAGGGGTTCGCGCTTTCTTT. Translated, it gives CATEEGVRAFF.

The V gene is TRBV5-1, the J gene TRBJ2-5; possibly TRBD2 for D (5 bases). Trimming cost V 0 bases and J 5 bases, with 11 bases left between them. The V gene's germline CDR1 is SGHRS and CDR2 YFSETQ. The CDR3 consists of 14 residues. The CDR3 loop is CASSLGSGWETQYF. The CDR3 nucleotides read TGCGCCAGCAGCTTGGGATCGGGGTGGGAGACCCAGTACTTC. The full variable domain, rest sourced from reference TRBV5-1 and TRBJ2-5, is KAGVTQTPRYLIKTRGQQVTLSCSPISGHRSVSWYQQTPGQGLQFLFEYFSETQRNKGNFPGRFSGRQFSNSRSEMNVSTLELGDSALYLCASSLGSGWETQYFGPGTRLLVL.

The chain recombines TRBV27 with TRBJ2-3; 13 bases are shared with TRBD2. Per the germline V gene, CDR1 is MNHEY and CDR2 is SMNVEV (reference sequence). The CDR3 extends over 17 amino acids. V shed 6 bases, J shed 2 bases, and the junction held 8 bases outside the gene matches. For the CDR3, the DNA is TGTGCCAGCAGAAGGACTAGCGGGAGCCTCCTCACAGATACGCAGTATTTT. Translating it yields CASRRTSGSLLTDTQYF.